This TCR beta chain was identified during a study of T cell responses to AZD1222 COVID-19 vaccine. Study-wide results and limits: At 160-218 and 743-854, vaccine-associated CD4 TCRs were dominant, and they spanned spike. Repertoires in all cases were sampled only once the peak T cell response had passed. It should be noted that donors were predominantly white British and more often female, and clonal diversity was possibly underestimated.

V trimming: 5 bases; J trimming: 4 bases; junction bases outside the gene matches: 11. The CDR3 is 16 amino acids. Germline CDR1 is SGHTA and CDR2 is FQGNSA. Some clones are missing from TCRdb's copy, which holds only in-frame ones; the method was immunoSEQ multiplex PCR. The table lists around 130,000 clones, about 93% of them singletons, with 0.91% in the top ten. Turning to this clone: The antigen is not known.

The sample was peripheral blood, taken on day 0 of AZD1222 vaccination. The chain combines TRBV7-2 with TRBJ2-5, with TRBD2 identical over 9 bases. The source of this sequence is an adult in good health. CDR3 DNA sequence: TGTGCCAGCAGCCCCCGTTTAGCGGGGGTCAGAGAGACCCAGTACTTC. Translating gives CASSPRLAGVRETQYF.